The clone carrying this T cell receptor (beta chain) was counted once. This entry is derived from a study of blood T cell repertoires in COVID-19. Overall study: Donors in the United States, Italy and Spain gave samples during acute or convalescent COVID-19.

TCRdb's copy holds only in-frame clones and misses some; the assay was immunoSEQ multiplex PCR. The data hold about 470,000 clones, with around 90% observed a single time. The CDR3 loop spans 15 amino acids. Germline lookup yields CDR1 SGHRS and CDR2 YFSETQ. Germline trimming cut 4 bases from V and 2 bases from J; bases unmatched to any gene: 6. Participant-given clinical history determined each cohort assignment. Donors of Cohort 3 who recovered were those that had two negative PCRs, clearance, or symptom resolution. The receptor comes from a young woman who had recovered from COVID-19. The specimen was PBMCs or T cells enriched from blood (not recorded which). J is TRBJ2-1 and V is TRBV5-1; 7 bases fit TRBD1. The CDR3 region is CASSPSTGTYNEQFF. In DNA, the CDR3 is TGCGCCAGCAGCCCTTCGACAGGGACCTACAATGAGCAGTTCTTC.